In this sample, the clone carrying this T cell receptor beta chain turned up once. Its antigen remains unknown. Germline CDR1 is SGHRS and CDR2 is YFSETQ. This CDR3 spans 14 amino acids. The V and J ends lost 0 bases and 3 bases respectively, with 10 bases between them. This record belongs to a study of OX40 agonist ivuxolimab in advanced cancers. Study conclusions and caveats: More expanded clones were found, on average, in CD8+ than in CD4+ T cells. At doses 0.1 to 3.0 mg/kg, CD4+ and CD8+ clones expanded.

Using immunoSEQ multiplex PCR, the repertoire was profiled, and TCRdb retains in-frame clones only, with some absent. Of tens of thousands of clones listed, over 80% were seen once; the top ten hold 27%. The sequence derives from an adult with an advanced solid tumor such as melanoma, head and neck, liver or kidney cancer. The input for sequencing was CD4+ or CD8+ T cells sorted from blood, taken in a trial of the OX40 agonist ivuxolimab. The gene calls are TRBV5-1 and TRBJ2-7; D call uncertain. In DNA form, the CDR3 reads TGCGCCAGCAGCTTGGAGATGGAGCACTACGAGCAGTACTTC. This gives the protein CASSLEMEHYEQYF.